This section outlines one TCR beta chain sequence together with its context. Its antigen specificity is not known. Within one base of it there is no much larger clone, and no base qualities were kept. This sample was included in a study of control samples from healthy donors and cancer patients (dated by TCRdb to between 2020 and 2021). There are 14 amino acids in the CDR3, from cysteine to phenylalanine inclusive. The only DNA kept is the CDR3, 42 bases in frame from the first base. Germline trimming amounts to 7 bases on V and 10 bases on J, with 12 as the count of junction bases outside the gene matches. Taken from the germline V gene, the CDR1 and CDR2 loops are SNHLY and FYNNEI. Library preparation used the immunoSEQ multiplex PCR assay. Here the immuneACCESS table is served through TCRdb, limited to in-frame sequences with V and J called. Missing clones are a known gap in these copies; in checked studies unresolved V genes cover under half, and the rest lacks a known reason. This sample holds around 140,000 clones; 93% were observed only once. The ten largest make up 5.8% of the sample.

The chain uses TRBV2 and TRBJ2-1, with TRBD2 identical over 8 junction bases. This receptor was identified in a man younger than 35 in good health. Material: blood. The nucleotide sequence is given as TGTGCCAGCATGGGGACCGGGGGGGGCGTGGAGCAGTTCTTC. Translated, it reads CASMGTGGGVEQFF.